This T cell receptor beta chain was retrieved from a study of T cell clones after liver transplantation. The overall study: Liver transplant recipients had immunosuppression withdrawal attempted within 2 years. A pre-transplant mixed lymphocyte reaction with TCRbeta sequencing defined graft-donor-reactive clones followed in post-transplant blood. Apart from a few HCV-positive recipients, transplants were for non-autoimmune, non-viral reasons.

The CDR3 extends over 13 amino acids. Germline V gives CDR1 LNHNV, CDR2 YYDKDF (reference sequence). Trimming cost V 3 bases and J 4 bases; bases outside gene matches: 3. Sorting of unstimulated PBMCs yielded separate CD3+CD4+ and CD3+CD8+ fractions. TCRdb keeps only in-frame clones here, not all; method: immunoSEQ multiplex PCR. The data hold 99,000 or so clones, with about 81% observed a single time. The sequences come from CD4+ T cells from blood, collected before liver transplant. The clonotype was recovered from a human donor who received a liver transplant. The chain carries TRBV15 and TRBJ2-7; TRBD1 aligns across 7 bases. The CDR3 sequence is CATSRGQNYEQYF. CDR3 DNA sequence: TGTGCCACCAGCAGGGGACAGAATTACGAGCAGTACTTC.